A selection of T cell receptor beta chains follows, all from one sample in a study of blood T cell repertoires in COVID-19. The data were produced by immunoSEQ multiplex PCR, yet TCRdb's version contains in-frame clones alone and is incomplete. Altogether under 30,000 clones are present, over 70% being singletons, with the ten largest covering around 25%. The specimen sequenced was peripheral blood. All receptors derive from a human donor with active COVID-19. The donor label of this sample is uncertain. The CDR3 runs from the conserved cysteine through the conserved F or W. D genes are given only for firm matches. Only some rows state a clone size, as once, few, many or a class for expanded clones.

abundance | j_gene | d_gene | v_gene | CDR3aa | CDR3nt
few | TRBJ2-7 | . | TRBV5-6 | CASSKPGFSYEQYF | TGTGCCAGCAGCAAGCCGGGATTCTCCTACGAGCAGTACTTC
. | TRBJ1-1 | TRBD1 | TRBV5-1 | CASSFGQGWNTEAFF | TGCGCCAGCAGCTTTGGACAGGGATGGAACACTGAAGCTTTCTTT
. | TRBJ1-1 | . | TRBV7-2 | CASSFEFSGTEAFF | TGTGCCAGCAGCTTTGAATTCTCGGGAACTGAAGCTTTCTTT
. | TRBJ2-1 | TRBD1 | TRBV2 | CASSEEGTGLGNEQFF | TGTGCCAGCAGTGAAGAGGGGACAGGGCTGGGCAATGAGCAGTTCTTC
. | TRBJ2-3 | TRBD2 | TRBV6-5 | CASAPGGTDTQYF | TGTGCCAGCGCCCCGGGGGGGACAGATACGCAGTATTTT
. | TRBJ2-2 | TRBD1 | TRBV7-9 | CASSPQGDNTGELFF | TGTGCCAGCAGCCCACAGGGGGATAACACCGGGGAGCTGTTTTTT
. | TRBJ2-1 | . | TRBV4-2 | CASSPTSLEQFF | TGTGCCAGCAGCCCGACTAGTCTTGAGCAGTTCTTC
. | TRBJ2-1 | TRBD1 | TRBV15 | CATSSYGGTGKEEQFF | TGTGCCACCAGCAGCTATGGAGGGACAGGAAAGGAAGAGCAGTTCTTC
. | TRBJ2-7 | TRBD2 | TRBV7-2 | CASSWRTSGREEQYF | TGTGCCAGCAGCTGGCGGACTAGCGGGAGAGAAGAGCAGTACTTC
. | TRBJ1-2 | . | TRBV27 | CASTHPEGLEGYTF | TGTGCCAGCACCCACCCCGAGGGCCTGGAAGGCTACACCTTC
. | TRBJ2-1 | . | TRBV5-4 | CASSLEPLSRSYNEQFF | TGTGCCAGCAGCTTGGAGCCCCTAAGCCGCTCCTACAATGAGCAGTTCTTC
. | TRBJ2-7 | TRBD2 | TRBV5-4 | CASSRNSGGAGYEQYF | TGTGCCAGCAGCCGTAATAGCGGGGGGGCCGGGTACGAGCAGTACTTC
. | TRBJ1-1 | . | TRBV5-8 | CASSRDLGAFF | TGTGCCAGCAGTCGGGATTTGGGGGCTTTCTTT
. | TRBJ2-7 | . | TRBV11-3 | CASSFYSNYEQYF | TGTGCCAGCAGCTTCTACAGCAACTACGAGCAGTACTTC
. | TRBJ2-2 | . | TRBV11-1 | CASSLGRITGELFF | TGTGCCAGCAGCTTGGGGAGAATCACCGGGGAGCTGTTTTTT